This T cell receptor beta chain stems from a study of tumor-infiltrating lymphocytes in primary liver carcinoma. At the level of the study: Productive TCRbeta reads per sample were roughly 3.5 to 7.5 million, not differing by tissue.

TCR beta cDNA came from about 0.45 ug total RNA, primed with a constant-region primer. Libraries of TCR beta came from three nested multiplex PCR rounds with slightly modified ARM-PCR. A C-beta reverse primer and TRBV1-TRBV30 forward primers served in each of the first two PCR rounds, at 10 cycles apiece. Via MiXCR, TCRdb re-called the multiplex PCR reads, giving one row per CDR3 protein. Among about 190,000 distinct CDR3 sequences listed, approximately 80% were seen once. V gave up 4 bases and J gave up 12 bases, with 20 bases separating them. Germline V gene lookup returns CDR1 KGHDR and CDR2 SFDVKD. The CDR3 runs to 15 residues. Unsorted bulk tissue of roughly 17-33 mg yielded co-extracted RNA and DNA. Concerning this clonotype itself: What it binds is not known.

The study's findings and limits: Only about 7-25% of top clones showed up in all five tumor regions. Tumor top-250-clone fractions significantly exceeded those of blood (p = 0.039).

V is TRBV24-1 and J is TRBJ2-2; D unresolved. The receptor was derived from a man aged 40-49 years with primary liver carcinoma and hepatitis B virus infection. Sequencing was done on a sample of tumor tissue from primary liver carcinoma. The CDR3 loop is CATSDSRGGGGQLFF. The CDR3 DNA sequence: TGTGCCACCAGTGACTCACGCGGTGGTGGTGGGCAGCTGTTTTTT.